What follows are 27 T cell receptor beta chains derived from one specimen sequenced in a study of CD8 T cells in Susac syndrome. An amount of RNA that ranged from about 0.45 to 1 ug was reverse transcribed with random hexamers. TCRdb reprocessed the immunoSEQ multiplex PCR reads via MiXCR and lists one record per CDR3 protein. The table includes roughly 67,000 distinct CDR3 sequences, approximately 94% detected once. Input material: CD8+ T cells from PBMCs. All receptors derive from a human donor with multiple sclerosis.

The chain couples TRBV6-5 to TRBJ2-5; D is possibly TRBD2 (5 bases). The CDR3 is made up of 16 amino acids. CDR1 and CDR2 (germline): MNHEY, SVGAGI. V was shortened by 3 bases and J by 2 bases, with 16 bases between the two germline ends. The CDR3 nucleotides are TGTGCCAGCAGTTATAATAGGAGATCGGGGCAAGAGACCCAGTACTTC. Translated, it gives CASSYNRRSGQETQYF.

The chain's CDR3 is CASSSSGRWNHNEQFF. DNA for the CDR3: TGTGCCAGCAGCTCCAGCGGGAGGTGGAATCACAATGAGCAGTTCTTC. V and J are TRBV7-9 and TRBJ2-1; 9 bases fit TRBD2. J was trimmed by 5 bases and V by 4 bases; bases with no gene match: 9. In germline, CDR1 is SEHNR, CDR2 FQNEAQ (reference sequence). CDR3 size: 16 residues.

This clonotype has a single count. This sequence joins TRBV30 and TRBJ1-5; the D is unclear. Germline V gene sequence: CDR1 GTSNPN, CDR2 SVGIG (reference sequence). The V gene lost 5 bases and the J gene lost 0 bases, with 11 bases spanning the gap. The CDR3 has 14 amino acids. The CDR3 loop is CAWGPRFSNQPQHF. Here the CDR3 DNA reads TGTGCCTGGGGTCCTCGCTTTAGCAATCAGCCCCAGCATTTT.

The V call is TRBV5-1, the J call TRBJ2-3; 9 nucleotides match TRBD1. With V trimmed by 4 bases and J by 6 bases, 6 bases remained unmatched. The CDR3 runs 14 residues. Germline loops: CDR1 SGHRS, CDR2 YFSETQ. The CDR3 reads CASSNSGTGDTQYF. DNA of the CDR3: TGCGCCAGCAGCAACTCCGGGACAGGGGATACGCAGTATTTT.

The V and J genes are TRBV29-1 and TRBJ1-1; D call uncertain. The V and J ends lost 2 bases and 5 bases respectively, with 9 bases between them. The CDR3 runs 12 residues. Germline V lookup: CDR1 SQVTM, CDR2 ANQGSEA. CDR3 nucleotide sequence: TGCAGCGTTGAACGCTGGGGAACTGAAGCTTTCTTT. Protein: CSVERWGTEAFF.

Remarks on this clonotype: One junction end disagrees with the germline gene, perhaps due to a read error. The chain combines TRBV7-7 with TRBJ2-1, with D possibly being TRBD1 or TRBD2 (5 bases each). Per the germline V gene, CDR1 is SSHAT and CDR2 is FNYEAQ (reference sequence). This CDR3 has 13 amino acids. The CDR3 nucleotides are TGTGCTAGCAGCAAGGACGGGACGGATGAGCAGTTCTTC. Protein: CASSKDGTDEQFF.

V and J are TRBV11-2 and TRBJ1-1, with D perhaps TRBD1 (6 bases). This CDR3 is built from 15 residues. Deletions cut 6 bases from V and 5 bases from J, with 19 bases between. Germline V CDR1 and CDR2: SGHAT, FQNNGV. In DNA form, the CDR3 reads TGTGCCAGCAGACCCAACCGGGGGCGCGGTACTGAAGCTTTCTTT. This gives the protein CASRPNRGRGTEAFF.

V gene TRBV12-3 or TRBV12-4 combines with J gene TRBJ1-2; D is undetermined. The CDR3 consists of 15 residues. With 6 bases removed from V and 0 bases from J, the gap between germline ends came to 14 bases. Written as DNA, the CDR3 is TGTGCCAGCAGACGAGCAGAGGTGGCTAACTATGGCTACACCTTC. It encodes CASRRAEVANYGYTF.

This clonotype was seen just once. The chain couples TRBV7-2 to TRBJ2-1; 13 nucleotides line up with TRBD2. With V trimmed by 5 bases and J by 5 bases, 3 bases remained unmatched. Germline CDR1 and CDR2: SGHTA and FQGNSA. The CDR3 sequence is 15 residues long. The CDR3 protein is CASSRTSGGDNEQFF. CDR3 DNA sequence: TGTGCCAGCAGCCGCACTAGCGGGGGGGACAATGAGCAGTTCTTC. The whole variable domain, remainder taken from reference TRBV7-2 and TRBJ2-1, is GAGVSQSPSNKVTEKGKDVELRCDPISGHTALYWYRQSLGQGLEFLIYFQGNSAPDKSGLPSDRFSAERTGGSVSTLTIQRTQQEDSAVYLCASSRTSGGDNEQFFGPGTRLTVL.

V and J are TRBV5-4 and TRBJ2-1; no reliable D call. Germline CDR1 and CDR2: SGHNT and YYREEE (reference sequence). The CDR3 contains 13 residues. V lost 4 bases to trimming and J lost 9 bases, with 14 bases between them. The CDR3 loop is CASSPGLWPEQFF. CDR3 coding DNA: TGTGCCAGCAGCCCCGGCCTCTGGCCTGAGCAGTTCTTC.

This chain links TRBV5-1 with TRBJ2-3; 12 bases align to TRBD2. CDR3 size: 16 residues. V trimming: 3 bases; J trimming: 5 bases; junction bases outside the gene matches: 7. The germline V gene encodes CDR1 SGHRS and CDR2 YFSETQ. The CDR3 sequence: CASSSRLAGVLDTQYF. In DNA form, the CDR3 reads TGCGCCAGCAGCTCCAGACTAGCGGGGGTGTTAGATACGCAGTATTTT.

Remarks on this clonotype: The limits of the CDR3 on the DNA are not certain, so only TCRdb's listed CDR3 is given. The rearrangement links TRBV6-5 to TRBJ2-7; the DNA was not compared with TRBD1, the D call given in the table. The CDR3 has 18 residues if both end residues are counted. Germline-derived CDR1 and CDR2 are MNHEY and SVGAGI. CDR3 sequence reads: CASSYSKQYFGPGGEQYF.

This clonotype appeared a single time. J is TRBJ2-1 and V is TRBV4-1; 9 bases agree with TRBD2. J was trimmed by 2 bases and V by 8 bases; bases with no gene match: 4. This CDR3 region has 14 residues. Germline-derived CDR1 and CDR2 are MGHRA and YSYEKL. The CDR3 region is CASGRGGTYNEQFF. In nucleotides, the CDR3 is TGCGCCAGCGGGCGGGGGGGGACCTACAATGAGCAGTTCTTC.

The genes are TRBV4-1 and TRBJ1-1; 9 positions match TRBD1. J was trimmed by 1 base and V by 3 bases; bases with no gene match: 9. The CDR3 loop spans 17 amino acids. Germline V gene lookup returns CDR1 MGHRA and CDR2 YSYEKL. The CDR3 sequence: CASSHPGQGRRNTEAFF. CDR3 coding DNA: TGCGCCAGCAGCCATCCCGGACAGGGGCGGCGGAACACTGAAGCTTTCTTT.

J is TRBJ2-7 and V is TRBV4-1, with D maybe TRBD2 (6 bases). Germline V CDR1 and CDR2: MGHRA, YSYEKL. With 2 bases removed from V and 1 base from J, the gap between germline ends came to 9 bases. This CDR3 spans 14 amino acids. CDR3 residues: CASSQLAESYEQYF. CDR3 coding DNA: TGCGCCAGCAGCCAATTAGCGGAATCCTACGAGCAGTACTTC.

The gene calls are TRBV9 and TRBJ1-2, with D hard to call. Looked up from germline, CDR1 is SGDLS and CDR2 is YYNGEE. The CDR3 loop spans 12 amino acids. The germline V and J ends were trimmed by 2 bases and 5 bases, with 7 bases remaining between them. CDR3 nucleotide sequence: TGTGCCAGCAGCGTCGCGGGTTATGGCTACACCTTC. It yields the protein CASSVAGYGYTF.

V gene TRBV13 combines with J gene TRBJ2-7; 7 bases agree with TRBD1. V trimming: 5 bases; J trimming: 2 bases; junction bases outside the gene matches: 12. There are 16 residues in the CDR3. Germline loops: CDR1 PRHDT, CDR2 FYEKMQ (reference sequence). The CDR3 bases are TGTGCCAGCAGCCCAGACAGGGCCCGCGGAACCTACGAGCAGTACTTC. This gives the protein CASSPDRARGTYEQYF. Using reference TRBV13 and TRBJ2-7 for the parts outside the CDR3, the full variable domain is AAGVIQSPRHLIKEKRETATLKCYPIPRHDTVYWYQQGPGQDPQFLISFYEKMQSDKGSIPDRFSAQQFSDYHSELNMSSLELGDSALYFCASSPDRARGTYEQYFGPGTRLTVT.

CDR3 DNA sequence: TGTGCCAGCAGTTCCACATTGGGACGGCATGAGCAGTTCTTC. This sequence encodes CASSSTLGRHEQFF. The chain recombines TRBV12-3 or TRBV12-4 with TRBJ2-1; D is possibly TRBD1 or TRBD2 (5 bases each). Trimming removed 4 bases from V and 8 bases from J, with 15 bases in between. The CDR3 runs 14 residues.

The chain carries TRBV28 and TRBJ2-3, with 7 bases identical to TRBD1. The CDR3 extends over 16 amino acids. Looked up from germline, CDR1 is MDHEN and CDR2 is SYDVKM. The V gene end was trimmed by 3 bases and the J gene end by 4 bases; junction bases not matched to a gene: 10. The CDR3 DNA sequence: TGTGCCAGCAGTTTGGCGTCGAGGGGGCAATCAGATACGCAGTATTTT. It codes for CASSLASRGQSDTQYF.

The rearrangement links TRBV7-9 to TRBJ1-1; D gene uncertain. Trimming removed 4 bases at V and 4 bases at J, with 10 bases between. Germline V gene sequence: CDR1 SEHNR, CDR2 FQNEAQ (reference sequence). The CDR3 has 13 amino acids. The CDR3 reads CASSSTVGTEAFF. CDR3 DNA sequence: TGTGCCAGCAGCTCGACCGTCGGCACTGAAGCTTTCTTT.

This chain joins TRBV9 and TRBJ2-1; D may be TRBD2 (7 bases). The length of the CDR3 is 13 residues. The V gene's germline CDR1 is SGDLS and CDR2 YYNGEE. The ends were cut back, 0 bases at V and 9 bases at J, with 10 bases in the middle. The CDR3 loop is CASSVGGGGEQFF. CDR3 coding DNA: TGTGCCAGCAGCGTAGGGGGGGGCGGTGAGCAGTTCTTC.

Written as DNA, the CDR3 is TGTGCCAGCAGCCTAGGGTATAACACTGAAGCTTTCTTT. Encoded protein: CASSLGYNTEAFF. The genes are TRBV5-6 and TRBJ1-1; D not resolved. Trimming removed 4 bases at V and 2 bases at J, with 9 bases between. In germline, CDR1 is SGHDT, CDR2 YYEEEE. This CDR3 is 13 amino acids long.

The chain carries TRBV29-1 and TRBJ1-3; no firm D call. The germline V gene encodes CDR1 SQVTM and CDR2 ANQGSEA. CDR3 length: 13 amino acids. V lost 6 bases, J lost 3 bases, and 12 bases lay in between. The CDR3 DNA reads TGCAGCGTCAAAGCAAGGGTTGGAAACACCATATATTTT. Amino acid sequence: CSVKARVGNTIYF.

The chain recombines TRBV13 with TRBJ1-2, with TRBD1 matching 10 bases. The CDR3 extends over 16 amino acids. J gave up 8 bases and V 5 bases, and 14 bases lay outside the gene matches. CDR1 PRHDT and CDR2 FYEKMQ come from the germline V gene (reference sequence). The CDR3 DNA reads as TGTGCCAGCAGCCCTTCCTTCTCCGGGACAGGGGTCGGCTACACCTTC. Translation: CASSPSFSGTGVGYTF.

The chain combines TRBV19 with TRBJ2-7, with 7 bases matching TRBD1. The V and J ends lost 5 bases and 2 bases, in that order; junction bases with no gene match: 12. Germline CDR1 LNHDA, CDR2 SQIVND (reference sequence). The CDR3 is made up of 16 amino acids. CDR3 sequence reads: CASSGPRTGTAYEQYF. In DNA form, the CDR3 reads TGTGCCAGTAGTGGCCCAAGGACAGGTACGGCCTACGAGCAGTACTTC. The full variable domain, rest sourced from reference TRBV19 and TRBJ2-7, is DGGITQSPKYLFRKEGQNVTLSCEQNLNHDAMYWYRQDPGQGLRLIYYSQIVNDFQKGDIAEGYSVSREKKESFPLTVTSAQKNPTAFYLCASSGPRTGTAYEQYFGPGTRLTVT.

For the CDR3, the DNA is TGTGCCAGCAGTTTAGCGCTAATAGGGGTCACCTATGGCTACACCTTC. Translating it yields CASSLALIGVTYGYTF. The genes are TRBV12-3 or TRBV12-4 and TRBJ1-2, with D perhaps TRBD1 (5 bases). CDR3 length equals 16 residues. Trimming removed 0 bases from V and 4 bases from J, with 15 bases in between.

The genes are TRBV27 and TRBJ1-1, with no clear D. Per the germline V gene, CDR1 is MNHEY and CDR2 is SMNVEV (reference sequence). Trimming cost V 4 bases and J 2 bases, with 8 bases left between them. The CDR3 consists of 13 residues. The CDR3, as DNA: TGTGCCAGCAGTTGGCAGAGCAACACTGAAGCTTTCTTT. Protein sequence: CASSWQSNTEAFF.